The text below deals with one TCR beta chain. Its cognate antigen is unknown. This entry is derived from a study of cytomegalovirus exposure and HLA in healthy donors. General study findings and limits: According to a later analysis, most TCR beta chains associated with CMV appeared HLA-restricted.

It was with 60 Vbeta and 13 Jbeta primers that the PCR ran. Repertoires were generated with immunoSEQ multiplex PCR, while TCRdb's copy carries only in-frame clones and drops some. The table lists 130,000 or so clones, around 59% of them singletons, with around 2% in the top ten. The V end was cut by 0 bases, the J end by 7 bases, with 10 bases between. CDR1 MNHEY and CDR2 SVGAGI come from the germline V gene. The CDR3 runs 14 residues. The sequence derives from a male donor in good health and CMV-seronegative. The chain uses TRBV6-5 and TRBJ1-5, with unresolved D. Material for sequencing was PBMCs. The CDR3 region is CASSYSYGVQPQHF. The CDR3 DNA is TGTGCCAGCAGTTACTCCTACGGGGTCCAGCCCCAGCATTTT.